Described below is a single T cell receptor (beta chain) sequence and its context. The trim removed 2 bases at V and 0 bases at J, leaving 5 bases unmatched. The CDR3 spans 16 residues. The germline CDR1 and CDR2 sequences are SGHNT and YYREEE (reference sequence). These data originate in a study of blood T cell repertoires in COVID-19. In Seattle, patients joined the study during active infection and were tracked longitudinally. Under the authors' procedure: The authors estimated nucleated cell counts from reference gene primer amplification. Using immunoSEQ multiplex PCR, the repertoire was profiled, and TCRdb retains in-frame clones only, with some absent. The DNA gave D and trimming, while V, J and clone size come from that table. This sample has approximately 480,000 clones; 75% to 90% occur once, and the top ten carry around 0.9%.

The clonotype comes from a man younger than 30 with COVID-19, enrolled during active disease. Specimen: peripheral blood. This chain joins TRBV5-4 and TRBJ2-3; 8 bases agree with TRBD2. Written as DNA, the CDR3 is TGTGCCAGCAGCTTAAGAGGACTAGCTAGCACAGATACGCAGTATTTT. This codes for CASSLRGLASTDTQYF.